This is a list of T cell receptor beta chains from one sample in a study of T-cell reconstitution after alpha-beta-depleted transplantation in children. TCRdb re-derived calls from the PCR reads in MiXCR, one entry per CDR3 protein. The sample lists approximately 980,000 distinct CDR3 sequences; under 30% were seen once. Sequenced here: PBMCs, mostly from graft donor cells, sampled 360 days after TCRalphabeta/CD19-depleted stem cell transplant. The receptors derive from a boy under three years old who had a stem cell transplant for SCID, so the T cells may come from the graft donor. CDR3s include the opening cysteine and the closing phenylalanine or tryptophan. Each record gives: CDR3 DNA, CDR3 protein, J gene, V gene, D gene, clone size. A D gene is named only where the DNA matches it firmly. Clone size is stated in some rows and not others, as once, few, many or a class when expanded.

CDR3nt: TGCAGTGCTAGTGTCGGACTAGCGGGGTACAATGAGCAGTTCTTC
CDR3aa: CSASVGLAGYNEQFF
j_gene: TRBJ2-1
v_gene: TRBV20-1
d_gene: TRBD2
abundance: few

CDR3nt: TGCAGTGCTAGTCCGGGCGGGGGATTCACCGGGGAGCTGTTTTTT
CDR3aa: CSASPGGGFTGELFF
j_gene: TRBJ2-2
v_gene: TRBV20-1
d_gene: TRBD2
abundance: few

CDR3nt: TGTGCCACCAGCAGATTGAGTGCAACTAATGAAAAACTGTTTTTT
CDR3aa: CATSRLSATNEKLFF
j_gene: TRBJ1-4
v_gene: TRBV15
d_gene: NA
abundance: NA

CDR3nt: TGTGCCAGCAGTCGTCTAGGACAGGGAATGTACAATGAGCTGTTCTTC
CDR3aa: CASSRLGQGMYNELFF
j_gene: TRBJ2-1
v_gene: TRBV12-3/TRBV12-4
d_gene: TRBD1
abundance: once

CDR3nt: TGTGCCAGCAGCTTAGGGGTCCTCAACACCGGGGAGCTGTTTTTT
CDR3aa: CASSLGVLNTGELFF
j_gene: TRBJ2-2
v_gene: TRBV7-6
d_gene: NA
abundance: few

CDR3nt: TGTGCCAGCAGTGAATTAAGCTCTGAAGCTTTCTTT
CDR3aa: CASSELSSEAFF
j_gene: TRBJ1-1
v_gene: TRBV2
d_gene: NA
abundance: few

CDR3nt: TGTGCCAGCAGTGAAGCGTGGACAGGGCAAGAGACCCAGTACTTC
CDR3aa: CASSEAWTGQETQYF
j_gene: TRBJ2-5
v_gene: TRBV2
d_gene: TRBD1
abundance: NA

CDR3nt: TGTGCCAGCAGTCCTCGGGTCGCGGGGGCCGGGGAGCTGTTTTTT
CDR3aa: CASSPRVAGAGELFF
j_gene: TRBJ2-2
v_gene: TRBV12-3/TRBV12-4
d_gene: TRBD2
abundance: few

CDR3nt: TGTGCCAGCAGTTTGGGGAAGGACGAGCAGTACTTC
CDR3aa: CASSLGKDEQYF
j_gene: TRBJ2-7
v_gene: TRBV12-3/TRBV12-4
d_gene: NA
abundance: NA

CDR3nt: TGCGCCAGCAGCTCCCTTTATGGGGACAGAAGCAATGAGCAGTTCTTC
CDR3aa: CASSSLYGDRSNEQFF
j_gene: TRBJ2-1
v_gene: TRBV5-1
d_gene: TRBD1
abundance: NA

CDR3nt: TGTGCCAGCAGCTTAATGCGGGGGCGCTCACCCCTCCACTTT
CDR3aa: CASSLMRGRSPLHF
j_gene: TRBJ1-6
v_gene: TRBV11-2
d_gene: NA
abundance: NA

CDR3nt: TGTGCCAGCAGTTTAACAGCGGGGGGGCCGGACACCGGGGAGCTGTTTTTT
CDR3aa: CASSLTAGGPDTGELFF
j_gene: TRBJ2-2
v_gene: TRBV6-5
d_gene: TRBD2
abundance: few

CDR3nt: TGTGCCAGCAGTTGGGACAGACGATACGAGCAGTACTTC
CDR3aa: CASSWDRRYEQYF
j_gene: TRBJ2-7
v_gene: TRBV6-5
d_gene: TRBD1
abundance: NA

CDR3nt: TGTGCCAGCAGTCAGACTAGCGGGGCGTCCTACGAGCAGTACTTC
CDR3aa: CASSQTSGASYEQYF
j_gene: TRBJ2-7
v_gene: TRBV12-3/TRBV12-4
d_gene: TRBD2
abundance: NA

CDR3nt: TGCGCCAGCAGCTTGTCTTTGGGGAGCACTGGAAACACCATATATTTT
CDR3aa: CASSLSLGSTGNTIYF
j_gene: TRBJ1-3
v_gene: TRBV5-1
d_gene: NA
abundance: NA

CDR3nt: TGTGCCAGCAGCGTAATATCGGGACAGGGAACTCTGAACACCGGGGAGCTGTTTTTT
CDR3aa: CASSVISGQGTLNTGELFF
j_gene: TRBJ2-2
v_gene: TRBV9
d_gene: TRBD1
abundance: once

CDR3nt: TGTGCCAGTAGTATAGCGGCGGGAGGTTACGCTGAGCAGTTCTTC
CDR3aa: CASSIAAGGYAEQFF
j_gene: TRBJ2-1
v_gene: TRBV19
d_gene: TRBD2
abundance: few

CDR3nt: TGTGCCAGCACCCCGGGGGACAGTTACAACGAGCAGTACTTC
CDR3aa: CASTPGDSYNEQYF
j_gene: TRBJ2-7
v_gene: TRBV2
d_gene: NA
abundance: NA

CDR3nt: TGTGCCACCAGTGATCCCAGGGGGGATTCCTACGAGCAGTACTTC
CDR3aa: CATSDPRGDSYEQYF
j_gene: TRBJ2-7
v_gene: TRBV24-1
d_gene: NA
abundance: once

CDR3nt: TGCGCCAGCAGCTTGGGGTCCCACAGCGGGACTGAAGCTTTCTTT
CDR3aa: CASSLGSHSGTEAFF
j_gene: TRBJ1-1
v_gene: TRBV5-1
d_gene: NA
abundance: NA

CDR3nt: TGCAGTGCTAGGAGGGGATCTTCGACCCCTAACACTGAAGCTTTCTTT
CDR3aa: CSARRGSSTPNTEAFF
j_gene: TRBJ1-1
v_gene: TRBV20-1
d_gene: NA
abundance: few

CDR3nt: TGTGCCAGCAGCTTAGACGAGGGGGCCAGCACAGATACGCAGTATTTT
CDR3aa: CASSLDEGASTDTQYF
j_gene: TRBJ2-3
v_gene: TRBV7-2
d_gene: TRBD1
abundance: few

CDR3nt: TGTGCCACCAGTGACCCGGGGACAGGTGAGGGAGAGACCCAGTACTTC
CDR3aa: CATSDPGTGEGETQYF
j_gene: TRBJ2-5
v_gene: TRBV24-1
d_gene: TRBD1
abundance: NA